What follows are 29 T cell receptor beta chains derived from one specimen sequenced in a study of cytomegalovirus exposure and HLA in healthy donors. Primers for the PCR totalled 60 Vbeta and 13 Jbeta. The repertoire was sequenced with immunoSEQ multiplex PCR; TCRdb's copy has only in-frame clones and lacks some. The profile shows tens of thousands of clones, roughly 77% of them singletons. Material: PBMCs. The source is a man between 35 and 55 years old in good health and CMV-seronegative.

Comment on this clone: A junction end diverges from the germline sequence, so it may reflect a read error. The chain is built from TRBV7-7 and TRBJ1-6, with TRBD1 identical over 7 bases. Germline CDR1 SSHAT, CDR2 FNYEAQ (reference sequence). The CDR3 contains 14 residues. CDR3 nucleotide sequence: TGTGCTAGCAGTTTGGACAGGAATAATTCACCCCTCCACTTT. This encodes CASSLDRNNSPLHF.

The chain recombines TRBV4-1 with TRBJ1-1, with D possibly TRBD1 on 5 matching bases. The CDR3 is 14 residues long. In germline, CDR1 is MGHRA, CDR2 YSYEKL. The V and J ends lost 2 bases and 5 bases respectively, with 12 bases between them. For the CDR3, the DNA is TGCGCCAGCAGCCAACACCCAGGGCGGACTGAAGCTTTCTTT. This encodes CASSQHPGRTEAFF.

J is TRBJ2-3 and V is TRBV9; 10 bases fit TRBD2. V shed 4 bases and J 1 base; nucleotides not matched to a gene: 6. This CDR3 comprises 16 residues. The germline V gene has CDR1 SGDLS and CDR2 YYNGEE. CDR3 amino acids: CASSQEAGGGTDTQYF. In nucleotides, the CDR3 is TGTGCCAGCAGCCAAGAAGCGGGAGGGGGCACAGATACGCAGTATTTT. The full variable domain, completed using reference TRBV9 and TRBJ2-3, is DSGVTQTPKHLITATGQRVTLRCSPRSGDLSVYWYQQSLDQGLQFLIQYYNGEERAKGNILERFSAQQFPDLHSELNLSSLELGDSALYFCASSQEAGGGTDTQYFGPGTRLTVL.

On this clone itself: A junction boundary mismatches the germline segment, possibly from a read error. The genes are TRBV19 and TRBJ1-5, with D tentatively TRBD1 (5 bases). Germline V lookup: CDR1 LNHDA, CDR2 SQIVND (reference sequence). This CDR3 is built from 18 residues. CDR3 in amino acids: CATSIDRSGGVARQPQHF. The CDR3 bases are TGTGCCACTAGTATAGATCGCAGCGGGGGAGTAGCCCGTCAGCCCCAGCATTTT.

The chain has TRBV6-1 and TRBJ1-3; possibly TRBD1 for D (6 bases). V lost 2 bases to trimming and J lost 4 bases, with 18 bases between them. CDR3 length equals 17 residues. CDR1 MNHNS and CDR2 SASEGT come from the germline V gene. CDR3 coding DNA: TGTGCCAGCAGTGAAATTACAGGGCTAGCAGGGGGAAACACCATATATTTT. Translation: CASSEITGLAGGNTIYF.

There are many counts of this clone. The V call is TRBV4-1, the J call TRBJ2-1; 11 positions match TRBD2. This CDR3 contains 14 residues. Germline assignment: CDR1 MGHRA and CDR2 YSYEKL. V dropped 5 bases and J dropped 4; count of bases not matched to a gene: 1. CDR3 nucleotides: TGCGCCAGCAGCTGGACTAGCGGGTACAATGAGCAGTTCTTC. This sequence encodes CASSWTSGYNEQFF.

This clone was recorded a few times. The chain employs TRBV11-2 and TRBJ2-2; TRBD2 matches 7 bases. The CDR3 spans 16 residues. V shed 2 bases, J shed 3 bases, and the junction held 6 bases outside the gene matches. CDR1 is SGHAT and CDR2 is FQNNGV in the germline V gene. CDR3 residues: CASSLTRGGYTGELFF. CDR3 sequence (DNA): TGTGCCAGCAGCTTAACTCGGGGAGGGTACACCGGGGAGCTGTTTTTT.

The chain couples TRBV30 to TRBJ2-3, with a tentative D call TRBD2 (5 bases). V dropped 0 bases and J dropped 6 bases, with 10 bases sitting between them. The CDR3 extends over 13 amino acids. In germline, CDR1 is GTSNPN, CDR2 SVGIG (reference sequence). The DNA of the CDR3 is TGTGCCTGGAGTGTACGGGAATCGGATACGCAGTATTTT. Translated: CAWSVRESDTQYF.

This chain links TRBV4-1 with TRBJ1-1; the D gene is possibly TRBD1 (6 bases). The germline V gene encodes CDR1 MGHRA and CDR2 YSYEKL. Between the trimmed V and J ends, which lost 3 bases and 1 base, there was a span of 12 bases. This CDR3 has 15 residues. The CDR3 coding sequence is TGCGCCAGCAGCCACCAGGACAGCCGGAACACTGAAGCTTTCTTT. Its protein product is CASSHQDSRNTEAFF.

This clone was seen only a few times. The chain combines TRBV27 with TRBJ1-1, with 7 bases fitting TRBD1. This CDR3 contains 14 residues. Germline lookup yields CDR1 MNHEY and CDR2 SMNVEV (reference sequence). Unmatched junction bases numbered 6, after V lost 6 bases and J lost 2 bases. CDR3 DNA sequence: TGTGCCAGCAGCTCCGGGACAGCAAACACTGAAGCTTTCTTT. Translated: CASSSGTANTEAFF.

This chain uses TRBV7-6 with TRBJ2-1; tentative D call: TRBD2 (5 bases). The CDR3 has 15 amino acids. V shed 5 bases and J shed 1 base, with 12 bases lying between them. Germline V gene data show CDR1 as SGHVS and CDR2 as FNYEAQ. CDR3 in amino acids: CASSLTRISYNEQFF. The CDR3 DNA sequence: TGTGCCAGCAGCCTCACTAGGATATCCTACAATGAGCAGTTCTTC. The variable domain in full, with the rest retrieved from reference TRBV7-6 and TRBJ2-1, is GAGVSQSPRYKVTKRGQDVALRCDPISGHVSLYWYRQALGQGPEFLTYFNYEAQQDKSGLPNDRFSAERPEGSISTLTIQRTEQRDSAMYRCASSLTRISYNEQFFGPGTRLTVL.

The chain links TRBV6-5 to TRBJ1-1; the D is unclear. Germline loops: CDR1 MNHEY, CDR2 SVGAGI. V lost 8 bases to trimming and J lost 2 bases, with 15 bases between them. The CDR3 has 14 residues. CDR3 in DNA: TGTGCCAGCCAGAATAACGGACTAAACACTGAAGCTTTCTTT. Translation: CASQNNGLNTEAFF.

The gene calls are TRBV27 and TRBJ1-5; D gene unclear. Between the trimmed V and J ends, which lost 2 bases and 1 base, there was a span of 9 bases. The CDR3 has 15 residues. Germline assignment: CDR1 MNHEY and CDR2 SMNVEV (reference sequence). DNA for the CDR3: TGTGCCAGCAGTTTAGAGGGAAGAAGCAATCAGCCCCAGCATTTT. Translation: CASSLEGRSNQPQHF.

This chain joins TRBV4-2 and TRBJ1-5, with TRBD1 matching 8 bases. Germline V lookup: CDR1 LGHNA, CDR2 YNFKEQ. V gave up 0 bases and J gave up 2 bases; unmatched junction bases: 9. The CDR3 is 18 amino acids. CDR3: CASSQDWRAGGGNQPQHF. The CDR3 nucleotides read TGTGCCAGCAGCCAAGATTGGAGGGCAGGGGGCGGCAATCAGCCCCAGCATTTT.

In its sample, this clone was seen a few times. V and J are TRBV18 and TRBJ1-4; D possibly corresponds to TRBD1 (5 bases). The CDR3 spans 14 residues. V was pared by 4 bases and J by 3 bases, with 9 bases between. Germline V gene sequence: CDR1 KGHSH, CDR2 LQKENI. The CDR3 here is CASSRGLANEKLFF. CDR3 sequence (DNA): TGTGCCAGCTCACGGGGCCTAGCTAATGAAAAACTGTTTTTT.

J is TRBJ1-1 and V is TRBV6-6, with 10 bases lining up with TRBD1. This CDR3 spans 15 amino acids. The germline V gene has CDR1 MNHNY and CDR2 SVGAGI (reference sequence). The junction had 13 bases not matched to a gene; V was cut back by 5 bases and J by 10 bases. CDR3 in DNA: TGTGCCAGCAGTACGGATCGGGACAGGGGAGCCAGAGCTTTCTTT. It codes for CASSTDRDRGARAFF.

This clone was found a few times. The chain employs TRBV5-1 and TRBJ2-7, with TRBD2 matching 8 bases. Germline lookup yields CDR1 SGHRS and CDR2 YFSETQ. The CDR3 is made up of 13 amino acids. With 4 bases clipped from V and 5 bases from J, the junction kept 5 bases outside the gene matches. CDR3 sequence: CASSGGGRDEQYF. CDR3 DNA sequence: TGCGCCAGCAGCGGCGGGGGGCGGGACGAGCAGTACTTC. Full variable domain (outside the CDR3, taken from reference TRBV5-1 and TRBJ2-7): KAGVTQTPRYLIKTRGQQVTLSCSPISGHRSVSWYQQTPGQGLQFLFEYFSETQRNKGNFPGRFSGRQFSNSRSEMNVSTLELGDSALYLCASSGGGRDEQYFGPGTRLTVT.

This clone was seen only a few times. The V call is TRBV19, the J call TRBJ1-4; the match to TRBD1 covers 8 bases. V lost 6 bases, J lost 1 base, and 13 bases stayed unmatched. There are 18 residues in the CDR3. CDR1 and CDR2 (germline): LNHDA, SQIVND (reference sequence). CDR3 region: CASSTRQGIRETNEKLFF. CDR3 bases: TGTGCCAGTAGCACCCGACAGGGGATTAGGGAAACTAATGAAAAACTGTTTTTT.

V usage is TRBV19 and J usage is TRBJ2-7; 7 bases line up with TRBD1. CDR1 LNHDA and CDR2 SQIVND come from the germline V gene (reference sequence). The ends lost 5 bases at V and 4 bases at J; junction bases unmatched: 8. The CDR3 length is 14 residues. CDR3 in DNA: TGTGCCAGTAGTTCGTCCCGGGACAGTTACGAGCAGTACTTC. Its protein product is CASSSSRDSYEQYF.

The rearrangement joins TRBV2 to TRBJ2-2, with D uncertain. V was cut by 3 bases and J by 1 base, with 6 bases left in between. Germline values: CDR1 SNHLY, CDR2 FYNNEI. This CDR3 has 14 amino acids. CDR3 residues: CASSEFRNTGELFF. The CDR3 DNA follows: TGTGCCAGCAGTGAGTTCCGGAACACCGGGGAGCTGTTTTTT.

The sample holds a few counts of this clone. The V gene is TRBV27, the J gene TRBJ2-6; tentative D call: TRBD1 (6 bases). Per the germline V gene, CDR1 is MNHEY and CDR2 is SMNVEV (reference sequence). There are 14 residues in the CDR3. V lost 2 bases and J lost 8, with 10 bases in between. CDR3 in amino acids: CASSLNRVTNVLTF. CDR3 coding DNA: TGTGCCAGCAGTTTAAACAGGGTAACCAACGTCCTGACTTTC.

The CDR3 sequence is CASSFRGTGELFF. DNA of the CDR3: TGTGCCAGCAGCTTCCGGGGCACCGGGGAGCTGTTTTTT. V and J are TRBV5-8 and TRBJ2-2; TRBD2 might be the D (5 bases). The CDR3 covers 13 residues. Germline CDR1 is SGHTS and CDR2 is YDEGEE. Trimming cost V 2 bases and J 4 bases, with 6 bases left between them.

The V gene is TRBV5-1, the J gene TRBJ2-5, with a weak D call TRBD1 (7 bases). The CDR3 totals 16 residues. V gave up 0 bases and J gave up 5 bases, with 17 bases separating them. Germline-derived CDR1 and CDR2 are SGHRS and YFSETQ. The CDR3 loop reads CASSLEGRGVGETQYF. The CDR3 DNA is TGCGCCAGCAGCTTGGAGGGCAGGGGGGTTGGCGAGACCCAGTACTTC.

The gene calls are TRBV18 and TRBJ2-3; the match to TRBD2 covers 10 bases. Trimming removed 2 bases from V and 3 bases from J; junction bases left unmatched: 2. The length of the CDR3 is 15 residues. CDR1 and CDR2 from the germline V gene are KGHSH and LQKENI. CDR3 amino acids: CASSPTSGMTDTQYF. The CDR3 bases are TGTGCCAGCTCACCAACTAGCGGGATGACAGATACGCAGTATTTT.

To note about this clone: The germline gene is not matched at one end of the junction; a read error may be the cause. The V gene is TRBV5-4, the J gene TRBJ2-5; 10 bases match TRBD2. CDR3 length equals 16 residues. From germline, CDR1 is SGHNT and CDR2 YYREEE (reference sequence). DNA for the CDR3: TGTGCCAGCAGCTCCCTAGCGGGGGCTACCCAAGAGGCCCAGTACTTC. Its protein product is CASSSLAGATQEAQYF.

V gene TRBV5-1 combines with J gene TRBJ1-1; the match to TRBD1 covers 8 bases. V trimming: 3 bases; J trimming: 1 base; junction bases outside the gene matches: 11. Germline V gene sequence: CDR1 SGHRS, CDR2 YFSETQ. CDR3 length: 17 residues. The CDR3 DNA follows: TGCGCCAGCAGCTCAAGAACAGGGGGAGGAAGGAACACTGAAGCTTTCTTT. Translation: CASSSRTGGGRNTEAFF. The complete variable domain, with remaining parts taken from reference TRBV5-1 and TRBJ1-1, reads KAGVTQTPRYLIKTRGQQVTLSCSPISGHRSVSWYQQTPGQGLQFLFEYFSETQRNKGNFPGRFSGRQFSNSRSEMNVSTLELGDSALYLCASSSRTGGGRNTEAFFGQGTRLTVV.

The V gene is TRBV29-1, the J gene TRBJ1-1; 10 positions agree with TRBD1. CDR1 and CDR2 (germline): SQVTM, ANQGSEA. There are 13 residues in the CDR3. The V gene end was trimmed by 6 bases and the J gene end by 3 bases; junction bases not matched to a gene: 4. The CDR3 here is CSVEDRGDTEAFF. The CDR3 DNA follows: TGCAGCGTCGAGGACAGGGGGGACACTGAAGCTTTCTTT.

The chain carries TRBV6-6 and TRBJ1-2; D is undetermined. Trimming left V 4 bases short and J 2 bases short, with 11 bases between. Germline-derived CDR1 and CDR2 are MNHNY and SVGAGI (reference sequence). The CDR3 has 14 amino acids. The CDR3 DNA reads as TGTGCCAGCAGTTCACTGACTTTGAACTATGGCTACACCTTC. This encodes CASSSLTLNYGYTF.

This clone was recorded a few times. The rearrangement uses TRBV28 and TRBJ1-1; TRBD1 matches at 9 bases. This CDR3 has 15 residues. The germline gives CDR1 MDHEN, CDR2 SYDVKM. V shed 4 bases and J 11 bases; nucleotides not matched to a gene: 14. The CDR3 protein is CASSSFPGQGFYAFF. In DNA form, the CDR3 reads TGTGCCAGCAGTTCCTTCCCGGGACAGGGTTTTTATGCTTTCTTT.